The sequence of this T cell receptor beta chain was determined in a study of T cells expressing NK-cell markers. TCRdb derives one entry per CDR3 protein from the 5' RACE reads, leaving out DNA. There are around 470,000 distinct CDR3 sequences in the sample, with roughly 1.4% held by the top ten. The CDR3 loop spans 12 amino acids. Germline assignment: CDR1 KGHDR and CDR2 SFDVKD. The chain links TRBV24-1 to TRBJ2-1. Sequencing used blood T cells: a sorted CD56 or NKG2C T cell subset, CD4+ or CD8+ T cells, or bulk PBMC T cells (not recorded which). The receptor was derived from a woman in her fifties or sixties in good health. CDR3 sequence: CATSEALNEQFF.